This T cell receptor (beta chain) was sequenced for a study of PD-1 blockade in classical Hodgkin lymphoma. The study's findings and limits: Those achieving complete response showed baseline diversity like newly diagnosed patients.

This sample's time point: cycle 4 day 1 (C4D1), after more than five weeks of nivolumab. With no exception, relapse followed autologous stem cell transplantation in all patients, and brentuximab vedotin exposure varied. Magnetic depletion of unwanted cells isolated CD4+ T cells from thawed PBMCs. This CDR3 is built from 18 residues. The germline V gene encodes CDR1 ENHRY and CDR2 SYGVKD. Trimming shortened V by 5 bases and J by 3 bases, and 23 bases separated the two germline ends. Comments on this clone: Its antigen is as yet unknown.

TCRdb's table, derived via immunoSEQ multiplex PCR, lists solely in-frame clones and lacks some. This sample has about 9,500 clones; approximately 80% occur once, and the top ten carry approximately 1.5%. This chain uses TRBV10-3 with TRBJ2-1; TRBD2 is a possible D gene (8 bases). The specimen was CD4+ T cells from blood, collected before the fourth cycle of nivolumab. This TCR came from a human donor with classical Hodgkin lymphoma. For the CDR3, the DNA is TGTGCCATCAGTCGCGACAGGGTGGAGAGCGGGGGCTACAATGAGCAGTTCTTC. Translated: CAISRDRVESGGYNEQFF.